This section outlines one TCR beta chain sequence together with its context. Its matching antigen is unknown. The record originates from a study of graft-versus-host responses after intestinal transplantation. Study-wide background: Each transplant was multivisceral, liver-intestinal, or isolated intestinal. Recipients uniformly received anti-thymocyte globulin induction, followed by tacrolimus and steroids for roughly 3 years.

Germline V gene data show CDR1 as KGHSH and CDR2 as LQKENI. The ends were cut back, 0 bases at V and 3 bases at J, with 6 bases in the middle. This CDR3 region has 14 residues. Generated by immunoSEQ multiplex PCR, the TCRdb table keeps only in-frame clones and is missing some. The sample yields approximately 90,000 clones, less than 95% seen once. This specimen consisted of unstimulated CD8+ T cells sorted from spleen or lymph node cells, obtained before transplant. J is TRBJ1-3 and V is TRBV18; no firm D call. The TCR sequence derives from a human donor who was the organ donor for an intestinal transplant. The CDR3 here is CASSPPGVGNTIYF. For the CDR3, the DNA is TGTGCCAGCTCACCACCCGGGGTTGGAAACACCATATATTTT.